The 17 T cell receptor beta chains reported below all come from one sample, sequenced in a study of yellow fever vaccine responses in identical twins. MiXCR, run by TCRdb on the RT-PCR reads, gives a single entry per CDR3 protein. In the table there are about 1,900 distinct CDR3 sequences, about 80% of which are singletons. The starting material was T cells from blood (PBMCs), unsorted or a sorted subset (not recorded which), obtained before or after yellow fever vaccination (not recorded which). The receptor set was obtained from a woman under 30 who received the yellow fever vaccine.

Comments on this clonotype: Sequence at one end of the junction differs from germline and may be a read error. V and J are TRBV6-2 or TRBV6-3 and TRBJ2-3, with D hard to call. This CDR3 has 14 amino acids. CDR1 and CDR2 from the germline V gene are MNHEY and SVGEGT. CDR3: CPSSYEGYTDTQYF. As DNA, the CDR3 is TGTCCCAGCAGTTACGAAGGTTACACAGATACGCAGTATTTT.

This chain connects TRBV28 to TRBJ1-6; 9 bases line up with TRBD1. Looked up from germline, CDR1 is MDHEN and CDR2 is SYDVKM. The CDR3 contains 15 residues. Trimming at V came to 10 bases and at J to 4 bases, leaving 8 bases not matched to a gene. The CDR3: CATVGQGSYNSPLHF. The DNA of the CDR3 is TGTGCCACAGTGGGACAGGGCAGTTATAATTCACCCCTCCACTTT.

The chain is built from TRBV7-4 and TRBJ1-4, with D perhaps matching TRBD1 (6 bases). The CDR3 has 14 residues. Germline CDR1 and CDR2: SGHVT and SQSDAQ. V lost 3 bases to trimming and J lost 11 bases, with 16 bases between them. The CDR3, as DNA: TGTGCCAGCAGCTTTGCCGGGGGGCCCGATAAACTGTTTTTT. Translation: CASSFAGGPDKLFF.

The chain has TRBV29-1 and TRBJ2-2; D remains ambiguous. Germline loops: CDR1 SQVTM, CDR2 ANQGSEA. The CDR3 covers 13 residues. The V and J ends lost 1 base and 5 bases respectively, with 8 bases between them. In DNA form, the CDR3 reads TGCAGCGTTGAAGGTATTGGGACCGGGGAGCTGTTTTTT. It translates to CSVEGIGTGELFF.

V and J are TRBV28 and TRBJ2-7; maybe TRBD1 (5 bases). The CDR3 sequence is 15 residues long. Trimming took off 1 base at V and 2 bases at J, with 12 bases between the two ends. Germline V CDR1 and CDR2: MDHEN, SYDVKM. The DNA for the CDR3 is TGTGCCAGCAGTTTATTTACAGGACACACCTACGAGCAGTACTTC. It yields the protein CASSLFTGHTYEQYF.

The chain combines TRBV4-2 with TRBJ1-1; 7 bases match TRBD1. Germline values: CDR1 LGHNA, CDR2 YNFKEQ. The CDR3 sequence is 14 residues long. J lost 4 bases, V lost 4 bases, and 6 bases had no gene match. The CDR3 reads CASSRRDSFTEAFF. CDR3 coding DNA: TGTGCCAGCAGCCGCCGGGACAGTTTCACTGAAGCTTTCTTT.

The chain uses TRBV11-2 and TRBJ2-7; D possibly corresponds to TRBD2 (5 bases). Germline V gives CDR1 SGHAT, CDR2 FQNNGV. V was trimmed by 3 bases and J by 2 bases, leaving 17 bases between them. The CDR3 covers 16 residues. CDR3 residues: CASSLIGEPGTYEQYF. The CDR3 DNA is TGTGCCAGCAGCTTGATCGGGGAGCCTGGGACCTACGAGCAGTACTTC.

This chain links TRBV2 with TRBJ1-1; 9 bases fit TRBD1. J was trimmed by 5 bases and V by 4 bases; bases with no gene match: 2. The CDR3 is 13 residues long. CDR1 SNHLY and CDR2 FYNNEI come from the germline V gene. CDR3: CASSGGTGTEAFF. The DNA for the CDR3 is TGTGCCAGCAGTGGTGGGACAGGGACTGAAGCTTTCTTT. The full variable domain, its missing parts supplied by reference TRBV2 and TRBJ1-1, is EPEVTQTPSHQVTQMGQEVILRCVPISNHLYFYWYRQILGQKVEFLVSFYNNEISEKSEIFDDQFSVERPDGSNFTLKIRSTKLEDSAMYFCASSGGTGTEAFFGQGTRLTVV.

The chain carries TRBV7-9 and TRBJ2-7; D is unclear. CDR1 and CDR2 from the germline V gene are SEHNR and FQNEAQ (reference sequence). This CDR3 has 11 amino acids. Trimming took 3 bases from V and 1 from J, leaving 1 base between them. DNA for the CDR3: TGTGCCAGCAGCTTTTCCTACGAGCAGTACTTC. Its translation: CASSFSYEQYF.

The rearrangement joins TRBV20-1 to TRBJ2-1; 11 positions agree with TRBD2. J was trimmed by 12 bases and V by 1 base; bases with no gene match: 8. The CDR3 extends over 14 amino acids. Germline CDR1 and CDR2: DFQATT and SNEGSKA (reference sequence). DNA of the CDR3: TGCAGTGCTAGAGGGACTAGCGGGCCCTCAGGGCAGTTCTTC. Amino acid sequence: CSARGTSGPSGQFF.

This chain links TRBV10-3 with TRBJ1-2; maybe TRBD1 (6 bases). Trimming shortened V by 0 bases and J by 4 bases, and 12 bases separated the two germline ends. This CDR3 region has 15 residues. Per germline, CDR1 ENHRY and CDR2 SYGVKD. CDR3 sequence reads: CAISESETGTYGYTF. For the CDR3, the DNA is TGTGCCATCAGTGAGTCAGAGACAGGCACCTATGGCTACACCTTC.

The V gene is TRBV6-2 or TRBV6-3, the J gene TRBJ2-1, with D perhaps TRBD1 or TRBD2 (6 bases each). Deletions cut 2 bases from V and 2 bases from J, with 13 bases between. The CDR3 is 16 residues long. CDR1 and CDR2 (germline): MNHEY, SVGEGT. The chain's CDR3 is CASSYVVGGTYNEQFF. DNA for the CDR3: TGTGCCAGCAGTTACGTAGTGGGGGGCACCTACAATGAGCAGTTCTTC.

The J gene is TRBJ2-7, the V gene TRBV11-1; 8 bases match TRBD2. Looked up from germline, CDR1 is SGHAT and CDR2 is FQDESV (reference sequence). Trimming at V came to 5 bases and at J to 3 bases, leaving 12 bases not matched to a gene. The length of the CDR3 is 16 residues. The DNA for the CDR3 is TGTGCCAGCAGCCCGCCGGGACTAGTCATTGACTACGAGCAGTACTTC. Amino acid sequence: CASSPPGLVIDYEQYF.

The chain employs TRBV5-6 and TRBJ2-3; 11 nucleotides align to TRBD2. Germline V gene data show CDR1 as SGHDT and CDR2 as YYEEEE. After removal of 3 bases from V and 11 bases from J, the junction contained 5 bases not matched to a gene. CDR3 length: 13 residues. CDR3 bases: TGTGCCAGCAGCTGGACCCTAGCGGGAGGGCAGTATTTT. This codes for CASSWTLAGGQYF.

The chain uses TRBV6-1 and TRBJ1-1; no clear D. The V end was cut by 6 bases, the J end by 5 bases, with 16 bases between. Germline V gene data show CDR1 as MNHNS and CDR2 as SASEGT. This CDR3 comprises 14 residues. This CDR3 reads CASSRTAAGTEAFF. The CDR3, as DNA: TGTGCCAGCAGCAGAACAGCCGCCGGGACTGAAGCTTTCTTT.

The V call is TRBV2, the J call TRBJ1-1; 8 nucleotides align to TRBD1. V gave up 5 bases and J gave up 5 bases; unmatched junction bases: 1. This CDR3 has 12 amino acids. Germline loops: CDR1 SNHLY, CDR2 FYNNEI. The CDR3 sequence is CASSRTGTEAFF. The CDR3, as DNA: TGTGCCAGCAGTCGGACAGGGACTGAAGCTTTCTTT.

The chain employs TRBV2 and TRBJ1-5; tentative D call: TRBD1 (6 bases). The length of the CDR3 is 15 residues. CDR1 and CDR2 from the germline V gene are SNHLY and FYNNEI. Trimming stripped 6 bases from V and 5 bases from J, with 17 bases between. This CDR3 reads CASRGTLHYDQPQHF. In DNA, the CDR3 is TGTGCCAGCAGAGGGACACTCCACTACGATCAGCCCCAGCATTTT. The full variable domain, completed using reference TRBV2 and TRBJ1-5, is EPEVTQTPSHQVTQMGQEVILRCVPISNHLYFYWYRQILGQKVEFLVSFYNNEISEKSEIFDDQFSVERPDGSNFTLKIRSTKLEDSAMYFCASRGTLHYDQPQHFGDGTRLSIL.